This T cell receptor beta chain derives from a study of preoperative IRX-2 immunotherapy in early breast cancer. The assay was immunoSEQ multiplex PCR, and TCRdb's table has in-frame clones only and misses some. The sample holds about 2,500 clones, around 76% seen once. Treatment meaning: preoperative locoregional IRX-2 cytokine immunotherapy. This phase Ib study tested locoregional IRX-2 cytokine immunotherapy given before surgery. CDR3 length equals 15 residues. Germline V gene sequence: CDR1 MNHGY, CDR2 SAAAGT. J lost 3 bases, V lost 0 bases, and 1 base had no gene match. The TCR was taken from a human donor with breast cancer. The V call is TRBV6-8, the J call TRBJ2-7; TRBD1 matches 11 bases. The specimen comprised tumor tissue, sampled before IRX-2 immunotherapy. CDR3 residues: CASSYSGQGGYEQYF. The CDR3 DNA sequence: TGTGCCAGCAGTTACTCGGGACAGGGGGGCTACGAGCAGTACTTC.